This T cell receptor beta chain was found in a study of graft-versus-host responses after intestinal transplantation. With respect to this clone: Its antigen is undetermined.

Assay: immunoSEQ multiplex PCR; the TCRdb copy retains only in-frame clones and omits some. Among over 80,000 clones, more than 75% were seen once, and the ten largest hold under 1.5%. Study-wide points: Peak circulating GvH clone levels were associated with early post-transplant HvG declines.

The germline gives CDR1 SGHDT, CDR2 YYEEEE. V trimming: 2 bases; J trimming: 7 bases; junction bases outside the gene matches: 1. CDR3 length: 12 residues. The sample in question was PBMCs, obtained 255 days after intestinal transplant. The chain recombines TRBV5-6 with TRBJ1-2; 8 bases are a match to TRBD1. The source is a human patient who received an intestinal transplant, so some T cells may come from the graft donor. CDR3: CASSLQGGGYTF. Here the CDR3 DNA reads TGTGCCAGCAGCTTACAGGGGGGTGGCTACACCTTC.